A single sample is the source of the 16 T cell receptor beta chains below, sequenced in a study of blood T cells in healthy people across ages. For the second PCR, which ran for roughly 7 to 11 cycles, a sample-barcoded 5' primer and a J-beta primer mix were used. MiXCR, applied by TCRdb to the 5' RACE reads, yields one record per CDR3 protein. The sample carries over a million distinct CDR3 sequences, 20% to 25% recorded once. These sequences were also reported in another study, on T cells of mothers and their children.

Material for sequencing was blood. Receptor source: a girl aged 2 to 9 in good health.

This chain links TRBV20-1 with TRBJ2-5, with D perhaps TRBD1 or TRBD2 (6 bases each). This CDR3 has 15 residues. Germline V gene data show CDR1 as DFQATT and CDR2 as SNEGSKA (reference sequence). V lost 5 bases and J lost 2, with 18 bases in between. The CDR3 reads CSASFGGTQQETQYF. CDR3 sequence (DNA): TGCAGTGCTTCCTTCGGGGGCACCCAGCAAGAGACCCAGTACTTC.

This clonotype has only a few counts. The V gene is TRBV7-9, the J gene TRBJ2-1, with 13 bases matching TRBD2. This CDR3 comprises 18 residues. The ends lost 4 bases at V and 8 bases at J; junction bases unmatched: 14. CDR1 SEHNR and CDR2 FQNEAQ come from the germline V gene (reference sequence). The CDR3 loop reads CASSYPGLAGVPQDEQFF. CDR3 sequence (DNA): TGTGCCAGCAGCTACCCAGGACTAGCGGGAGTCCCCCAGGATGAGCAGTTCTTC.

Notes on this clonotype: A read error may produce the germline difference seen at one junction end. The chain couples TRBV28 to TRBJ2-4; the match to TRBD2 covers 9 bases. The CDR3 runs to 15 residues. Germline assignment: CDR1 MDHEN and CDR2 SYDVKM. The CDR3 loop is CASSSLIAGVNIQHF. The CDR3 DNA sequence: TGTGCCAGCAGCTCCCTTATAGCGGGAGTAAACATTCAGCACTTC.

The CDR3 reads CASSLGGGTGLFF. The CDR3 coding sequence is TGTGCCAGCAGTTTAGGGGGGGGGACAGGTCTGTTTTTT. The V call is TRBV12-3 or TRBV12-4, the J call TRBJ1-4; 8 nucleotides match TRBD1. This CDR3 spans 13 amino acids. Trimming cost V 1 base and J 14 bases; bases outside gene matches: 6.

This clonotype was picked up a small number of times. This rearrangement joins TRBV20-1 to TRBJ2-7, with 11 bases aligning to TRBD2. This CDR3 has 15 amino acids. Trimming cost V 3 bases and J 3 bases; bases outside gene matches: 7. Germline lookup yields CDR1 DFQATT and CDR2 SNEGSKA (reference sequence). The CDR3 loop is CSARATGTSGYEQYF. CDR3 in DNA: TGCAGTGCTAGGGCCACCGGGACTAGCGGCTACGAGCAGTACTTC.

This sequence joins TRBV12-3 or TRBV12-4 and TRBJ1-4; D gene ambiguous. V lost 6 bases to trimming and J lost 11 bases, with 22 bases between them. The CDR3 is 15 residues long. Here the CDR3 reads CASSRLVAMKAKLFF. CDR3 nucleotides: TGTGCCAGCAGCCGACTTGTGGCCATGAAGGCGAAACTGTTTTTT.

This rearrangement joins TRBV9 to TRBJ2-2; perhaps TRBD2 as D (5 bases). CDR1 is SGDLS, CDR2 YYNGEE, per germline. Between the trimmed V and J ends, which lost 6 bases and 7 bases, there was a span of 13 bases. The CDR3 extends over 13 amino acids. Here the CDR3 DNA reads TGTGCCAGCAACCCTAGAGGGATCGGGGAGCTGTTTTTT. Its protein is CASNPRGIGELFF.

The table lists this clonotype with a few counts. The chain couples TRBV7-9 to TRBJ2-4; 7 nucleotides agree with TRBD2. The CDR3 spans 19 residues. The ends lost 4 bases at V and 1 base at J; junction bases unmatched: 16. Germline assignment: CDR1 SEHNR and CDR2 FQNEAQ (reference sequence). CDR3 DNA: TGTGCCAGCAGCTCCTCAACTTGGGAGGGAGTGTTCGCCAAAAACATTCAGTACTTC. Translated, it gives CASSSSTWEGVFAKNIQYF.

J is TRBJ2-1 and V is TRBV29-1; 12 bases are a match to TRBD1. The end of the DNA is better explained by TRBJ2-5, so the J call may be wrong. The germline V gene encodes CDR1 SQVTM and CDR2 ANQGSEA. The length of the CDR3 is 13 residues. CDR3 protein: CSGRDRGRETQYF. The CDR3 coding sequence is TGCAGCGGCCGGGACAGGGGGCGGGAGACCCAGTACTTC.

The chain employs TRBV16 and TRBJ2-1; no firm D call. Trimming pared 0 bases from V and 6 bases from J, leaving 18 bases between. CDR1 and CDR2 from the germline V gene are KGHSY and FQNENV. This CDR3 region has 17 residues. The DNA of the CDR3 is TGTGCCAGCAGCCAATCATATCAGTTCCGATTATTCAATGAGCAGTTCTTC. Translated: CASSQSYQFRLFNEQFF.

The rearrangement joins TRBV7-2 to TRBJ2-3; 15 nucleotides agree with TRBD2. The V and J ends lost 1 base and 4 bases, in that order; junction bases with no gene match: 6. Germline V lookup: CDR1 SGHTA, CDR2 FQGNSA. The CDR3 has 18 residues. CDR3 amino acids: CASSLEGLAGGWADTQYF. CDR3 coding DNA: TGTGCCAGCAGCTTAGAGGGACTAGCGGGAGGATGGGCAGATACGCAGTATTTT.

CDR3 in DNA: TGTGCCAGCAGCCTAGACCGGAAGGGGGTTTTTAATGAGCAGTTCTTC. Translated: CASSLDRKGVFNEQFF. The rearrangement links TRBV7-2 to TRBJ2-5, with D tentatively TRBD1 (6 bases). The DNA end lines up better with TRBJ2-1; the J call may be wrong. This CDR3 contains 16 residues. Per germline, CDR1 SGHTA and CDR2 FQGNSA.

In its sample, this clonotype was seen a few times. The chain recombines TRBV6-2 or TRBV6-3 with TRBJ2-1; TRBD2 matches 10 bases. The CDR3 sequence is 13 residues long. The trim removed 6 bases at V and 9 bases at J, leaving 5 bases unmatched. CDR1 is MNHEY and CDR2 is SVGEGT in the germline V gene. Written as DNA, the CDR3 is TGTGCCAGCAGAGAGCGGGAGGGCAGTGAGCAGTTCTTC. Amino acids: CASREREGSEQFF.

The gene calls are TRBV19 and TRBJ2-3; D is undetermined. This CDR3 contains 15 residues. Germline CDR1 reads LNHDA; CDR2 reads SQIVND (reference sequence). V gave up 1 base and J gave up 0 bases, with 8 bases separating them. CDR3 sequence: CASSIAPVSTDTQYF. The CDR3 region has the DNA TGTGCCAGTAGTATAGCCCCAGTTAGCACAGATACGCAGTATTTT.

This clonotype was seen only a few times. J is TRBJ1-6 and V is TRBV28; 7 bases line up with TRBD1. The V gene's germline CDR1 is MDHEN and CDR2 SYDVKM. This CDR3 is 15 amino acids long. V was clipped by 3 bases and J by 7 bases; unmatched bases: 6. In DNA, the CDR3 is TGTGCCAGCAGTTTTAGGCGGGGACAGAATTCACCCCTCCACTTT. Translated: CASSFRRGQNSPLHF.

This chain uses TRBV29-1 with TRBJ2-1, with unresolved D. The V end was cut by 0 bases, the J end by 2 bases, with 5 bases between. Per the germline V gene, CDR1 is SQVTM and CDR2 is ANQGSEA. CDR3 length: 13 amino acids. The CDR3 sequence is CSVEDSTYNEQFF. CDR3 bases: TGCAGCGTTGAAGACTCTACCTACAATGAGCAGTTCTTC.